The clone carrying this T cell receptor (beta chain) has a handful of counts. Its specificity is unknown. Trimming pared 9 bases from V and 5 bases from J, leaving 22 bases between. Per the germline V gene, CDR1 is SGHTA and CDR2 is FQGTGA. This CDR3 has 15 amino acids. All donors came from Russia, were Caucasian and healthy, and spanned ages 6 to 90. PCR was performed a second time for about 6 to 12 cycles using a sample-barcoded 5' primer and a J-beta primer mix. TCRdb re-called the 5' RACE reads through MiXCR, storing one row per CDR3 protein. The table records nearly 800,000 distinct CDR3 sequences, around 25% of them present only once. This entry comes from a study of blood T cells in healthy people across ages. Study results and caveats: Diversity of TCR beta correlated strongly with naive T cell percentage. The fall in TCR beta diversity per million T cells was roughly linear with age.

This same sample was also taken into another study, of T cells of mothers and their children. Per that paper: In each mother, TCR beta CDR3 reads exceeded 9 million; in each child, they numbered several million.

The receptor was derived from a boy aged 5-17 years in good health. The chain has TRBV7-3 and TRBJ1-1; D is possibly TRBD1 (5 bases). Sequencing was carried out using blood. The CDR3 DNA is TGTGCCAGTTCTGTTGCTGGGGGGAAGGAGACTGAAGCTTTCTTT. The encoded protein is CASSVAGGKETEAFF. Filled out from reference TRBV7-3 and TRBJ1-1, the complete variable domain reads GAGVSQTPSNKVTEKGKYVELRCDPISGHTALYWYRQSLGQGPEFLIYFQGTGAADDSGLPNDRFFAVRPEGSVSTLKIQRTERGDSAVYLCASSVAGGKETEAFFGQGTRLTVV.